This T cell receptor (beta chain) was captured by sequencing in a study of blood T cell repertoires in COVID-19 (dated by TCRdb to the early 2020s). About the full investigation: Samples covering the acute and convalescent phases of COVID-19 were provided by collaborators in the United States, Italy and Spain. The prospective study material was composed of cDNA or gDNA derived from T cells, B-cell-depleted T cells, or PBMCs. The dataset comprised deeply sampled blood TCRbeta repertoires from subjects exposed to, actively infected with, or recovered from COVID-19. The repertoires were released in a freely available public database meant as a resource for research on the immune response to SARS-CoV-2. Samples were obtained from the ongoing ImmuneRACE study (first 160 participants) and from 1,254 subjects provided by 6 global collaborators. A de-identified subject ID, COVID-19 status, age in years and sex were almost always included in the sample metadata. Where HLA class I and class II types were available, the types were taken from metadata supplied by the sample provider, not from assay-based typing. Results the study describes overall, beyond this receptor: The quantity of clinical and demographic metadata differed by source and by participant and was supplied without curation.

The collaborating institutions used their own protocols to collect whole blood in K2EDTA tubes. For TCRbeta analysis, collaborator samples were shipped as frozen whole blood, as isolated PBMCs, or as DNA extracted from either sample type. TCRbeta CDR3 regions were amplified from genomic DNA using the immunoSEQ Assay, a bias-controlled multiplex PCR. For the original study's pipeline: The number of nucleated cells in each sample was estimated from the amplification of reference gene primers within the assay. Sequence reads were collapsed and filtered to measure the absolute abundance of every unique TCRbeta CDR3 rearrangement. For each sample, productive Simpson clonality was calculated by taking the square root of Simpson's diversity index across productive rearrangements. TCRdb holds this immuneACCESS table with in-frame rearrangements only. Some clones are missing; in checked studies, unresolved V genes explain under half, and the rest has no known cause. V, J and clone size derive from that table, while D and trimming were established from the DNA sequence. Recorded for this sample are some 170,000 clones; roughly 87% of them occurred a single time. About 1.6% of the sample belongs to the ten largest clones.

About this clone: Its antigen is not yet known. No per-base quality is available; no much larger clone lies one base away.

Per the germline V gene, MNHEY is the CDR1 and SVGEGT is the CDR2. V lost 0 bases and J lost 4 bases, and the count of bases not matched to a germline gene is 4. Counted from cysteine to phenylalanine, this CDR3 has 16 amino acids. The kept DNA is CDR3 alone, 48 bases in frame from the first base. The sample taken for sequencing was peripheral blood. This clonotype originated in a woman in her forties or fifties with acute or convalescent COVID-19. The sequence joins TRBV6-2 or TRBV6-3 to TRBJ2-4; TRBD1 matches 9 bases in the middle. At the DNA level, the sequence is TGTGCCAGCAGTTACTCGAGGACAGGGGCAAAAAACATTCAGTACTTC. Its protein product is CASSYSRTGAKNIQYF.